Shown below are 22 T cell receptor beta chains from a single sample sequenced in a study of CD8+CD57+ T cells in acquired aplastic anemia. TCR beta VDJ and CDR3 profiling used genomic DNA as template. TCRdb recomputed calls from the reads with MiXCR, one row per CDR3 protein. The sample records fewer than 250,000 distinct CDR3 sequences, roughly half being singletons. CD8+CD57+ cell expansion had been shown by flow cytometry in patients chosen for sequencing. What was sequenced was sorted CD4+, CD8+, or CD8+CD57+ T cells (not recorded which) from PBMCs. These TCRs come from a human donor with aplastic anemia.

This clonotype has only a few counts. This chain links TRBV4-3 with TRBJ1-5; tentatively, D is TRBD1 (6 bases). This CDR3 spans 16 amino acids. CDR1 and CDR2 (germline): LGHNA, YSLEER. The germline V and J ends were trimmed by 2 bases and 4 bases, with 15 bases remaining between them. The chain's CDR3 is CASSQPRGGRNQPQHF. The CDR3 nucleotides are TGCGCCAGCAGCCAACCGAGAGGGGGGAGGAATCAGCCCCAGCATTTT.

V usage is TRBV2 and J usage is TRBJ1-5; weak D call: TRBD1 (6 bases). CDR1 is SNHLY and CDR2 is FYNNEI in the germline V gene. The CDR3 is 13 residues long. V was trimmed by 6 bases and J by 5 bases, leaving 11 bases between them. The CDR3 nucleotides are TGTGCCAGCAGGCGGGAGGGGGATCAGCCCCAGCATTTT. Its translation: CASRREGDQPQHF.

To note about this clonotype: A much larger clone differs by one base, so this may be a read error. The V and J genes are TRBV7-3 and TRBJ1-1; D possibly corresponds to TRBD1 (5 bases). In germline, CDR1 is SGHTA, CDR2 FQGTGA. Trimming pared 2 bases from V and 8 bases from J, leaving 18 bases between. This CDR3 comprises 15 residues. The CDR3 DNA sequence: TGTGCCAGCAGCTTAGGTGTGGGACTGTATCAAGAAGCTTTCTTT. Residues: CASSLGVGLYQEAFF.

In this sample, this clonotype turned up many times. This chain uses TRBV7-2 with TRBJ2-2; 8 nucleotides align to TRBD1. CDR3 length equals 14 residues. Trimming at V came to 5 bases and at J to 3 bases, leaving 2 bases not matched to a gene. CDR1 is SGHTA and CDR2 is FQGNSA in the germline V gene. DNA for the CDR3: TGTGCCAGCAGCCCGGACAGGGACACCGGGGAGCTGTTTTTT. It translates to CASSPDRDTGELFF.

The chain joins TRBV20-1 to TRBJ2-1, with 12 bases lining up with TRBD2. The CDR3 runs to 13 residues. Unmatched junction bases numbered 1, after V lost 6 bases and J lost 4 bases. Looked up from germline, CDR1 is DFQATT and CDR2 is SNEGSKA (reference sequence). In DNA form, the CDR3 reads TGCAGTGCCGGGACTAGCGGGTACAATGAGCAGTTCTTC. As protein: CSAGTSGYNEQFF.

This clonotype has more than one count but fewer than ten. The chain links TRBV6-1 to TRBJ2-7, with D unresolved. The germline CDR1 and CDR2 sequences are MNHNS and SASEGT. The length of the CDR3 is 13 residues. The V end lost 2 bases, the J end lost 1 base, and 6 bases lay between the germline ends. The DNA of the CDR3 is TGTGCCAGCAGTGAATCTGAATCCTACGAGCAGTACTTC. This translates into CASSESESYEQYF.

This clonotype has ten or more counts. The chain combines TRBV20-1 with TRBJ1-5; 8 bases line up with TRBD1. Germline V gene data show CDR1 as DFQATT and CDR2 as SNEGSKA (reference sequence). J lost 8 bases, V lost 3 bases, and 9 bases had no gene match. CDR3 length equals 14 residues. The CDR3 DNA is TGCAGTGCTAGTTCGACAGGGGTTGCTAAGCCCCAGCATTTT. Its protein is CSASSTGVAKPQHF.

This clonotype showed up many times. V and J are TRBV2 and TRBJ1-1; D call uncertain. The CDR3 loop spans 11 amino acids. V was shortened by 10 bases and J by 9 bases, with 15 bases between the two germline ends. Germline V lookup: CDR1 SNHLY, CDR2 FYNNEI. This CDR3 reads CAISTKLKAFF. DNA of the CDR3: TGTGCCATTTCGACTAAGCTTAAAGCTTTCTTT.

There are many counts of this clonotype. The CDR3 loop reads CASSELAGGPGSYNEQFF. Written as DNA, the CDR3 is TGCGCCAGCAGCGAACTAGCGGGAGGGCCTGGGTCCTACAATGAGCAGTTCTTC. V usage is TRBV10-2 and J usage is TRBJ2-1; 13 bases map to TRBD2. This CDR3 is built from 18 residues. Trimming took 6 bases from V and 1 from J; bases not matched to a gene: 9. Germline CDR1 reads WSHSY; CDR2 reads SAAADI.

This clonotype was detected many times. The chain is built from TRBV7-2 and TRBJ2-7, with D uncertain. The CDR3 covers 15 residues. Germline values: CDR1 SGHTA, CDR2 FQGNSA. V lost 2 bases to trimming and J lost 0 bases, with 11 bases between them. The CDR3 DNA is TGTGCCAGCAGCTTAACTCGGGCGTTCTCCTACGAGCAGTACTTC. Amino acids: CASSLTRAFSYEQYF.

There are many counts of this clonotype. V usage is TRBV7-2 and J usage is TRBJ2-7, with D tentatively TRBD1 (7 bases). Trimming pared 4 bases from V and 1 base from J, leaving 14 bases between. In germline, CDR1 is SGHTA, CDR2 FQGNSA. The CDR3 runs to 15 residues. The chain's CDR3 is CASSSRDSGSYEQYF. CDR3 in DNA: TGTGCCAGCAGCTCCCGGGACAGCGGGTCCTACGAGCAGTACTTC.

This clonotype was counted between two and nine times. The chain uses TRBV6-1 and TRBJ1-6, with a weak D call TRBD1 (5 bases). This CDR3 contains 14 residues. The germline V gene encodes CDR1 MNHNS and CDR2 SASEGT. With 10 bases removed from V and 8 bases from J, the gap between germline ends came to 18 bases. DNA of the CDR3: TGTGCCACACGGGGACGGCAGGGCGATTCACCCCTCCACTTT. The encoded protein is CATRGRQGDSPLHF.

Note on this clonotype: A much larger clone differs by one base, so this may be a read error. V is TRBV12-3 or TRBV12-4 and J is TRBJ1-1, with D hard to call. V was cut by 2 bases and J by 0 bases, with 19 bases left in between. The CDR3 spans 18 residues. CDR3 DNA sequence: TGTGCCAGCAGTTTAACCCACCTCTGGGCAGATATGAACACTGAAGCTTTCTTT. It specifies CASSLTHLWADMNTEAFF.

The chain employs TRBV20-1 and TRBJ2-5; possible D gene TRBD2, 5 bases. The CDR3 runs to 12 residues. The germline V gene encodes CDR1 DFQATT and CDR2 SNEGSKA (reference sequence). The V and J ends lost 3 bases and 5 bases respectively, with 10 bases between them. CDR3 in DNA: TGCAGTGCTAGTGGAGGTCGGGAGACCCAGTACTTC. The encoded protein is CSASGGRETQYF.

This clonotype was seen more than once but under ten times. The V and J genes are TRBV4-3 and TRBJ2-5, with 9 bases lining up with TRBD1. CDR1 and CDR2 (germline): LGHNA, YSLEER. V lost 3 bases and J lost 5; bases outside the gene matches: 10. This CDR3 is 16 amino acids long. This chain's CDR3 is CASSHPGTGSRETQYF. CDR3 DNA sequence: TGCGCCAGCAGCCACCCCGGGACAGGGTCTAGGGAGACCCAGTACTTC.

The rearrangement uses TRBV24-1 and TRBJ2-1; no firm D call. The germline V gene encodes CDR1 KGHDR and CDR2 SFDVKD. The CDR3 has 12 residues. Trimming cost V 9 bases and J 10 bases, with 15 bases left between them. CDR3 protein: CATSRTGGEQFF. CDR3 DNA: TGTGCCACCTCCAGGACCGGTGGAGAGCAGTTCTTC.

The chain links TRBV7-8 to TRBJ2-2, with D perhaps TRBD1 (5 bases). The CDR3 is 16 amino acids. The germline gives CDR1 SGHVS, CDR2 FQNEAQ. V lost 2 bases to trimming and J lost 2 bases, with 12 bases between them. The CDR3, as DNA: TGTGCCAGCAGCTTACCCAGGGCACCTAACACCGGGGAGCTGTTTTTT. Protein sequence: CASSLPRAPNTGELFF. The full variable domain, rest sourced from reference TRBV7-8 and TRBJ2-2, is GAGVSQSPRYKVAKRGQDVALRCDPISGHVSLFWYQQALGQGPEFLTYFQNEAQLDKSGLPSDRFFAERPEGSVSTLKIQRTQQEDSAVYLCASSLPRAPNTGELFFGEGSRLTVL.

The V call is TRBV25-1, the J call TRBJ2-5; D gene unclear. CDR1 and CDR2 (germline): MGHDK, SYGVNS. This CDR3 has 13 amino acids. V lost 8 bases, J lost 1 base, and 11 bases lay in between. Here the CDR3 reads CASSPRGQETQYF. CDR3 nucleotides: TGTGCCAGCTCGCCTAGAGGCCAAGAGACCCAGTACTTC.

This clonotype has ten or more counts. V and J are TRBV5-1 and TRBJ2-7; TRBD1 agrees at 11 bases. V lost 0 bases and J lost 4; bases outside the gene matches: 6. Germline CDR1 SGHRS, CDR2 YFSETQ. The CDR3 runs to 16 residues. The CDR3 loop reads CASSLDGDRGRYEQYF. The DNA for the CDR3 is TGCGCCAGCAGCTTGGACGGGGACAGGGGGAGGTACGAGCAGTACTTC. Full variable domain (outside the CDR3, taken from reference TRBV5-1 and TRBJ2-7): KAGVTQTPRYLIKTRGQQVTLSCSPISGHRSVSWYQQTPGQGLQFLFEYFSETQRNKGNFPGRFSGRQFSNSRSEMNVSTLELGDSALYLCASSLDGDRGRYEQYFGPGTRLTVT.

As to this clonotype: The germline gene is not matched at one end of the junction; a read error may be the cause. The chain uses TRBV5-1 and TRBJ1-1; D unclear. Germline V lookup: CDR1 SGHRS, CDR2 YFSETQ. The CDR3 is 15 residues long. CDR3 loop: CASSLESVLNTEAFF. The CDR3 DNA reads as TGTGCCAGCAGCTTGGAGTCCGTGCTGAACACTGAAGCTTTCTTT.

This clonotype has ten or more counts. CDR3 protein: CASSLTKTDTQYF. The CDR3 DNA reads as TGTGCCAGCAGCTTAACCAAAACAGATACGCAGTATTTT. The chain is built from TRBV7-8 and TRBJ2-3, with no clear D. CDR3 size: 13 residues. Germline CDR1 SGHVS, CDR2 FQNEAQ. Trimming pared 2 bases from V and 3 bases from J, leaving 6 bases between.

The rearrangement links TRBV7-9 to TRBJ2-5, with 9 positions matching TRBD2. Trimming cost V 6 bases and J 5 bases; bases outside gene matches: 13. The CDR3 sequence is 16 residues long. Germline assignment: CDR1 SEHNR and CDR2 FQNEAQ (reference sequence). The chain's CDR3 is CASRPPGGGVEETQYF. CDR3 sequence (DNA): TGTGCCAGCAGACCGCCGGGCGGGGGGGTCGAGGAGACCCAGTACTTC. The complete variable domain, with remaining parts taken from reference TRBV7-9 and TRBJ2-5, reads DTGVSQNPRHKITKRGQNVTFRCDPISEHNRLYWYRQTLGQGPEFLTYFQNEAQLEKSRLLSDRFSAERPKGSFSTLEIQRTEQGDSAMYLCASRPPGGGVEETQYFGPGTRLLVL.